These T cell receptor beta chains were read from a single sample in a study of cytomegalovirus exposure and HLA in healthy donors. Assay used: immunoSEQ multiplex PCR; TCRdb lists only in-frame clones, some missing. Among under 200,000 clones listed, over 75% were seen once. The source material was PBMCs. Receptors were obtained from a female donor in good health and CMV-seronegative. Each CDR3 is given with its conserved first and last residue. The order of the fields is V gene, clone size, D gene, J gene, CDR3 DNA, CDR3 protein. A D gene is named only where the DNA matches it firmly. Clone sizes are given selectively: once, few, many, or a class where the clone is expanded.

TRBV4-3	.	TRBD2	TRBJ2-3	TGCGCCAGCAGCCAACTCAGCGGGACTAGGGATACGCAGTATTTT	CASSQLSGTRDTQYF
TRBV19	.	TRBD1	TRBJ1-3	TGTGCCGGATCCGGGACAGGGAGCTCTGGAAACACCATATATTTT	CAGSGTGSSGNTIYF
TRBV9	.	.	TRBJ2-3	TGTGCCAGCAGCGCCGGGACTCTTTTCACAGATACGCAGTATTTT	CASSAGTLFTDTQYF
TRBV27	.	.	TRBJ1-2	TGTGCCAGCAGTTGGGTAGGGGCCAACTATGGCTACACCTTC	CASSWVGANYGYTF
TRBV6-5	.	TRBD1	TRBJ1-3	TGTGCCAGCAGTCCGGACAGGGCTGGAAACACCATATATTTT	CASSPDRAGNTIYF
TRBV7-9	.	TRBD1	TRBJ1-1	TGTGCCAGCAGCCGGACAGGGGTGGGAGGCAACACTGAAGCTTTCTTT	CASSRTGVGGNTEAFF
TRBV5-8	once	.	TRBJ1-2	TGTGCCAGCAGCTATCGTGGGACACAGAACCACTATGGCTACACCTTC	CASSYRGTQNHYGYTF
TRBV29-1	.	.	TRBJ2-3	TGCAGCGTTGGAGGACAGAACACAGATACGCAGTATTTT	CSVGGQNTDTQYF
TRBV18	.	.	TRBJ2-3	TGTGCCAGCTCACCTGTTGAGGTCCCAGATACGCAGTATTTT	CASSPVEVPDTQYF
TRBV30	.	TRBD1	TRBJ1-1	TGTGCCTGGAGTAGGACAGGTGGCACTGAAGCTTTCTTT	CAWSRTGGTEAFF
TRBV19	.	.	TRBJ1-2	TGTGCCAGTAGTATGCCCCTTGCGGGCTACACCTTC	CASSMPLAGYTF
TRBV5-1	once	.	TRBJ1-6	TGCGCCAGCACCTTGCTGGACAGCAATAATTCACCCCTCCACTTT	CASTLLDSNNSPLHF
TRBV2	once	TRBD2	TRBJ2-1	TGTGCCAGCAGTGCCCTAGCGGGCAGTTTCAATGAGCAGTTCTTC	CASSALAGSFNEQFF
TRBV30	.	.	TRBJ2-5	TGTGCCTGGAGTGTACAGCTCCAAGAGACCCAGTACTTC	CAWSVQLQETQYF
TRBV13	.	TRBD2	TRBJ2-7	TGTGCCAGCAGCTATAGGACTAGCGGGAGTTCTCCCTACGAGCAGTACTTC	CASSYRTSGSSPYEQYF
TRBV27	once	TRBD1	TRBJ2-5	TGTGCCAGCAGTCTCGACAGGGTTCAAGAGACCCAGTACTTC	CASSLDRVQETQYF
TRBV5-4	.	TRBD2	TRBJ2-3	TGTGCCAGCAGCCCCTCTCGAGCGGGAGTTTGGCAGTATTTT	CASSPSRAGVWQYF
TRBV30	.	.	TRBJ1-5	TGTGCCTGGAGTGTGGGAGGGGCGAGTTTTGATAGCAATCAGCCCCAGCATTTT	CAWSVGGASFDSNQPQHF
TRBV6-5	.	TRBD1	TRBJ2-3	TGTGCCAGCAGTCGACAGGGTTCAGATACGCAGTATTTT	CASSRQGSDTQYF
TRBV11-2	.	TRBD1	TRBJ2-4	TGTGCCAGCAGCGGGACAGGGGGTGTCAAAAACATTCAGTACTTC	CASSGTGGVKNIQYF
TRBV29-1	.	TRBD2	TRBJ2-7	TGCAGCGTTATTAATAGCGGGAGTAAATACGAGCAGTACTTC	CSVINSGSKYEQYF
TRBV6-1	few	.	TRBJ2-3	TGTGCCAGCCGGGGGATGGGCACAGATACGCAGTATTTT	CASRGMGTDTQYF
TRBV11-3	.	.	TRBJ2-3	TGTGCCAGCAGCTTAGACAGGGCCCTGGGAGATACGCAGTATTTT	CASSLDRALGDTQYF
TRBV6-1	few	TRBD1	TRBJ1-1	TGTGCCAGCAGTATTACAGGGGACACTGAAGCTTTCTTT	CASSITGDTEAFF
TRBV29-1	.	TRBD1	TRBJ1-2	TGCAGCGTTGGACAGGGATATGGCTACACCTTC	CSVGQGYGYTF
TRBV19	.	.	TRBJ1-3	TGTGCCAGTATCCAGGGTAATGGAAACACCATATATTTT	CASIQGNGNTIYF
TRBV7-6	.	TRBD1	TRBJ1-3	TGTGCCAGCAGCCGCCAAGGGACAGCCTCTGGAAACACCATATATTTT	CASSRQGTASGNTIYF
TRBV6-1	.	TRBD2	TRBJ2-2	TGTGCCAGCGGACTAGCGGGAGGGCCCGGGGAGCTGTTTTTT	CASGLAGGPGELFF
TRBV28	.	.	TRBJ1-1	TGTGCCAGCAGTGGCCGGGGACAGAACACTGAAGCTTTCTTT	CASSGRGQNTEAFF
TRBV28	.	TRBD1	TRBJ1-1	TGTGCCAGCAGTTCCCCCTCGGCAGGGGGCTCCAGGAACACTGAAGCTTTCTTT	CASSSPSAGGSRNTEAFF
TRBV6-5	.	TRBD2	TRBJ2-3	TGTGCCAGCAGTTACATGCTAGCGGGATCGACAGATACGCAGTATTTT	CASSYMLAGSTDTQYF
TRBV7-2	.	TRBD2	TRBJ2-7	TGTGCCAGCAGCTTAGCTAGCGGGGGAGTCTCCAGCTCCTACGAGCAGTACTTC	CASSLASGGVSSSYEQYF
TRBV28	.	TRBD2	TRBJ2-3	TGTGCCAGCAGCCCGACTAGCGGTGTTAAGACAGATACGCAGTATTTT	CASSPTSGVKTDTQYF
TRBV19	.	.	TRBJ2-1	TGTGCCAGTAGTCCCCTCCCTCCTCGGGTCTCTAATGAGCAGTTCTTC	CASSPLPPRVSNEQFF
TRBV30	.	TRBD1	TRBJ1-1	TGTGCCTGGAGTGTCCCCAGGACAGGGGTTTGGACTGAAGCTTTCTTT	CAWSVPRTGVWTEAFF
TRBV5-1	.	TRBD2	TRBJ2-7	TGCGCCAGCAGCCCTACCTTCGGGAGGGCCGTCGAGCAGTACTTC	CASSPTFGRAVEQYF
TRBV2	.	.	TRBJ2-1	TGTGCCAGCAGGGGGGGAATTTACAATGAGCAGTTCTTC	CASRGGIYNEQFF
TRBV11-3	.	TRBD1	TRBJ2-5	TGTGCCAGCAGCTTAGGGACAGGGACGGATCAAGAGACCCAGTACTTC	CASSLGTGTDQETQYF
TRBV10-1	.	TRBD1	TRBJ2-5	TGCGCCAGCAGTGAGTCGGACAGGCAAGAGACCCAGTACTTC	CASSESDRQETQYF
TRBV2	.	.	TRBJ1-5	TGTGCCAGCAGTGTCCAACTTCACAATCAGCCCCAGCATTTT	CASSVQLHNQPQHF
TRBV7-2	.	.	TRBJ1-5	TGTGCCAGCAGCCCAGAGGCCCAGCTTAGCAATCAGCCCCAGCATTTT	CASSPEAQLSNQPQHF
TRBV6-5	.	.	TRBJ2-1	TGTGCCAGCAGTTACATCAGGGCCGGTTACAATGAGCAGTTCTTC	CASSYIRAGYNEQFF
TRBV19	.	.	TRBJ1-5	TGTGCCAGTAGTCTCAGGGGAACTCAGCCCCAGCATTTT	CASSLRGTQPQHF
TRBV5-6	.	TRBD2	TRBJ2-5	TGTGCCAGCAGCGGGGGACTAGCGGTGGAGACCCAGTACTTC	CASSGGLAVETQYF
TRBV19	.	TRBD1	TRBJ2-7	TGTGCCAGTAGTACCGGACAGGGGGGCTACGAGCAGTACTTC	CASSTGQGGYEQYF